Sequencing of this T cell receptor (beta chain) was carried out in a study of technical replicates of blood from several donors. TCRdb keeps only in-frame clones here, not all; method: immunoSEQ multiplex PCR. Altogether 95,000 to 100,000 clones are present, around 95% being singletons, with the ten largest covering about 0.23%. Germline values: CDR1 MRHNA, CDR2 SNTAGT. The CDR3 has 16 residues. Trimming removed 3 bases from V and 5 bases from J; junction bases left unmatched: 10. The TCR was taken from a human donor in good health. The chain links TRBV6-4 to TRBJ2-1, with 7 nucleotides matching TRBD2. The sequencing input was T cells isolated from PBMCs. The CDR3 coding sequence is TGTGCCAGCAGTGAGAAGGGCGCGGGAGACCACAATGAGCAGTTCTTC. It translates to CASSEKGAGDHNEQFF.